Shown below are 13 T cell receptor beta chains from a single sample sequenced in a study of cytomegalovirus exposure and HLA in healthy donors. Sequencing was performed with immunoSEQ multiplex PCR; in TCRdb, only in-frame clones are kept and a portion is missing. There are 100,000 to 150,000 clones in the sample; approximately 91% occur only once, and 2% to 2.5% lies in the top ten. The sample taken for sequencing was PBMCs. These receptors all come from a woman aged 18-35 years in good health and CMV-seronegative.

The J gene is TRBJ2-7, the V gene TRBV6-6, with 7 bases fitting TRBD1. The germline gives CDR1 MNHNY, CDR2 SVGAGI (reference sequence). J was trimmed by 4 bases and V by 6 bases; bases with no gene match: 6. The length of the CDR3 is 13 residues. In nucleotides, the CDR3 is TGTGCCAGCAGCTCACCGGGACAGTACGAGCAGTACTTC. Translation: CASSSPGQYEQYF.

The chain couples TRBV7-9 to TRBJ2-1, with 9 bases lining up with TRBD2. V dropped 6 bases and J dropped 7; count of bases not matched to a gene: 13. CDR1 is SEHNR, CDR2 FQNEAQ, per germline (reference sequence). CDR3 size: 16 residues. CDR3 loop: CASSSIRTSAGNEQFF. The CDR3 DNA reads as TGTGCCAGCAGTTCAATCAGGACTAGCGCCGGGAATGAGCAGTTCTTC.

The genes are TRBV5-6 and TRBJ1-6; D is uncertain. This CDR3 spans 12 amino acids. CDR1 is SGHDT, CDR2 YYEEEE, per germline. With 4 bases removed from V and 13 bases from J, the gap between germline ends came to 12 bases. In DNA form, the CDR3 reads TGTGCCAGCAGCCTCGGAGAGGCGCCCCTCCACTTT. Translation: CASSLGEAPLHF.

The rearrangement uses TRBV18 and TRBJ2-2; D gene unclear. The CDR3 is made up of 17 amino acids. CDR1 and CDR2 (germline): KGHSH, LQKENI. V was shortened by 2 bases and J by 3 bases, with 16 bases between the two germline ends. DNA of the CDR3: TGTGCCAGCTCACCAGCCCTTGGCAGAATATACACCGGGGAGCTGTTTTTT. Its protein product is CASSPALGRIYTGELFF.

The V call is TRBV6-4, the J call TRBJ2-1; TRBD1 is a possible D gene (6 bases). Trimming removed 4 bases at V and 10 bases at J, with 14 bases between. The CDR3 extends over 13 amino acids. The germline V gene encodes CDR1 MRHNA and CDR2 SNTAGT. CDR3 bases: TGTGCCAGCAGTGCCTACGGACAGTCAGAGCAGTTCTTC. Protein sequence: CASSAYGQSEQFF.

The genes are TRBV30 and TRBJ1-1; unclear D gene. V dropped 0 bases and J dropped 0 bases, with 5 bases sitting between them. CDR3 length: 13 residues. CDR1 and CDR2 (germline): GTSNPN, SVGIG (reference sequence). The CDR3 nucleotides read TGTGCCTGGAGTGTACAGCTGAACACTGAAGCTTTCTTT. Its protein product is CAWSVQLNTEAFF. The whole variable domain, remainder taken from reference TRBV30 and TRBJ1-1, is SQTIHQWPATLVQPVGSPLSLECTVEGTSNPNLYWYRQAAGRGLQLLFYSVGIGQISSEVPQNLSASRPQDRQFILSSKKLLLSDSGFYLCAWSVQLNTEAFFGQGTRLTVV.

This clone was observed a single time. The chain joins TRBV7-3 to TRBJ1-3; D uncertain. Trimming stripped 0 bases from V and 4 bases from J, with 16 bases between. Germline CDR1 SGHTA, CDR2 FQGTGA. The length of the CDR3 is 17 residues. The CDR3 loop is CASSLTTRKGTGNTIYF. CDR3 in DNA: TGTGCCAGCAGCTTAACGACTAGGAAGGGTACCGGAAACACCATATATTTT.

This clone has only one observation. The J gene is TRBJ2-2, the V gene TRBV29-1; TRBD2 agrees at 16 bases. The germline V gene has CDR1 SQVTM and CDR2 ANQGSEA. This CDR3 comprises 16 residues. After removal of 7 bases from V and 4 bases from J, the junction contained 6 bases not matched to a gene. DNA of the CDR3: TGCAGCGCCCCGGGACTAGCGGGAGGGCCCACCGGGGAGCTGTTTTTT. Its protein product is CSAPGLAGGPTGELFF.

Here the CDR3 reads CASSSSPQGTQYF. The DNA for the CDR3 is TGTGCCAGCAGTTCGTCCCCGCAGGGAACGCAGTATTTT. This chain links TRBV6-5 with TRBJ2-3; weak D call: TRBD1 (5 bases). The V end lost 4 bases, the J end lost 9 bases, and 14 bases lay between the germline ends. The CDR3 contains 13 residues. Germline assignment: CDR1 MNHEY and CDR2 SVGAGI.

This chain connects TRBV11-3 to TRBJ2-1; tentatively, D is TRBD2 (6 bases). V dropped 5 bases and J dropped 12 bases, with 20 bases sitting between them. The CDR3 loop spans 14 amino acids. Germline V gene lookup returns CDR1 SGHNT and CDR2 YENEEA. CDR3 sequence reads: CASSPRGRRASQFF. The CDR3 nucleotides are TGTGCCAGCAGCCCCCGAGGACGGAGGGCCTCGCAGTTCTTC. Variable domain in full (rest from reference TRBV11-3 and TRBJ2-1): EAGVVQSPRYKIIEKKQPVAFWCNPISGHNTLYWYLQNLGQGPELLIRYENEEAVDDSQLPKDRFSAERLKGVDSTLKIQPAELGDSAVYLCASSPRGRRASQFFGPGTRLTVL.

This clone is a singleton in its sample. The chain joins TRBV5-1 to TRBJ2-1; D perhaps matches TRBD2 (6 bases). V was cut by 0 bases and J by 3 bases, with 10 bases left in between. Per germline, CDR1 SGHRS and CDR2 YFSETQ. This CDR3 is built from 15 residues. CDR3 sequence: CASSLVPGVYNEQFF. In DNA form, the CDR3 reads TGCGCCAGCAGCTTGGTTCCGGGAGTCTACAATGAGCAGTTCTTC.

The V and J genes are TRBV27 and TRBJ2-1; TRBD2 aligns across 14 bases. Per the germline V gene, CDR1 is MNHEY and CDR2 is SMNVEV (reference sequence). The CDR3 runs to 17 residues. V trimming: 6 bases; J trimming: 9 bases; junction bases outside the gene matches: 13. CDR3 residues: CASSFYGGTSGRGEQFF. In DNA, the CDR3 is TGTGCCAGCAGCTTTTATGGGGGGACTAGCGGGAGAGGTGAGCAGTTCTTC.

The chain employs TRBV29-1 and TRBJ2-1, with a possible D match to TRBD2 (7 bases). The germline V and J ends were trimmed by 8 bases and 7 bases, with 18 bases remaining between them. The germline CDR1 and CDR2 sequences are SQVTM and ANQGSEA. CDR3 length: 13 residues. The CDR3 coding sequence is TGCAGCCATTCGGCGGGGGCGAGGAATGAGCAGTTCTTC. Translating gives CSHSAGARNEQFF.